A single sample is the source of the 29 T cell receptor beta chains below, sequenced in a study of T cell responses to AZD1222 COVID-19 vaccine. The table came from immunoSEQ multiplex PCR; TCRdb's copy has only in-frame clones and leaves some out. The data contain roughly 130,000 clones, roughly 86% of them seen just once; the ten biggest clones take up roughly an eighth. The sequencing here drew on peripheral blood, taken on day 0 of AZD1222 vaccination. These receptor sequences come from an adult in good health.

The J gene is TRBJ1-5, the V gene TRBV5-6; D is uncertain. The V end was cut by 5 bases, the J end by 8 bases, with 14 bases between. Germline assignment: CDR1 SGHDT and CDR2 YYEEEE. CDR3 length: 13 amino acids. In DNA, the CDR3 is TGTGCCAGCAGTTACGGTCCTGGAAAGCCCCAGCATTTT. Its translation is CASSYGPGKPQHF. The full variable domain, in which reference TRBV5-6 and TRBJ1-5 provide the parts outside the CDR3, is DAGVTQSPTHLIKTRGQQVTLRCSPKSGHDTVSWYQQALGQGPQFIFQYYEEEERQRGNFPDRFSGHQFPNYSSELNVNALLLGDSALYLCASSYGPGKPQHFGDGTRLSIL.

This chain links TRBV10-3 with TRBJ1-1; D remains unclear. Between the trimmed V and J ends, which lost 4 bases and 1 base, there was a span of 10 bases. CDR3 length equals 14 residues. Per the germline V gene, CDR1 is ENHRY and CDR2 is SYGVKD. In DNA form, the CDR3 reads TGTGCCATCAGTGCTTTGCAGCCGAACACTGAAGCTTTCTTT. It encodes CAISALQPNTEAFF.

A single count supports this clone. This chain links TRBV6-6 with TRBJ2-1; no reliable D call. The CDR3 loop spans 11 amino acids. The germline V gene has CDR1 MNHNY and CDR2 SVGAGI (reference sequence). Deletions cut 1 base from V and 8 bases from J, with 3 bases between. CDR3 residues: CASSYLDEQFF. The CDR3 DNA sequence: TGTGCCAGCAGTTACTTGGATGAGCAGTTCTTC.

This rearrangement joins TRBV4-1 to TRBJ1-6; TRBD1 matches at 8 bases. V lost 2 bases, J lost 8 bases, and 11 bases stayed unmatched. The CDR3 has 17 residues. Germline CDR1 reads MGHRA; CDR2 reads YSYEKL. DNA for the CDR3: TGCGCCAGCAGCCAATACTGGACAGGGTACGAGGATTCACCCCTCCACTTT. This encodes CASSQYWTGYEDSPLHF.

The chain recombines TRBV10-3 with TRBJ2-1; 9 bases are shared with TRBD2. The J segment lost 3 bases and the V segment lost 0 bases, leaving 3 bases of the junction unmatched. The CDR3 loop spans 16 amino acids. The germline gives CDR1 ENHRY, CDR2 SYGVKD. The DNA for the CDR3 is TGTGCCATCAGTGAGTCGGCTAGCGGGATCTACAATGAGCAGTTCTTC. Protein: CAISESASGIYNEQFF.

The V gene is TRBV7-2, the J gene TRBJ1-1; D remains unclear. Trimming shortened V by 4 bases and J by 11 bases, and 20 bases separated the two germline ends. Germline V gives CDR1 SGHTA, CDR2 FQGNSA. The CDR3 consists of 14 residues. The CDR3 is CASSSNPGFRIAFF. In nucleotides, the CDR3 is TGTGCCAGCAGCTCGAACCCGGGATTTCGTATTGCTTTCTTT.

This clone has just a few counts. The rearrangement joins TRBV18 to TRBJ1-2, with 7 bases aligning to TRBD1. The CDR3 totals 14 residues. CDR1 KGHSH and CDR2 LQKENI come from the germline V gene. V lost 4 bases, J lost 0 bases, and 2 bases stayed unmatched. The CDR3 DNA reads TGTGCCAGCTCACAGACAGGGCCTAACTATGGCTACACCTTC. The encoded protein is CASSQTGPNYGYTF.

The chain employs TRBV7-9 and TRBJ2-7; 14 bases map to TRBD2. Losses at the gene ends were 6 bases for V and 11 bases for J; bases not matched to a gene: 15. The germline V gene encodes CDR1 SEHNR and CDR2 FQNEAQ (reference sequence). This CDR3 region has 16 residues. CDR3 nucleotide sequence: TGTGCCAGCAGTTCCTATAATCCCGGGACTAGCGGGAGTGAGTACTTC. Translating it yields CASSSYNPGTSGSEYF. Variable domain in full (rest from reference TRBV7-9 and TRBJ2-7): DTGVSQNPRHKITKRGQNVTFRCDPISEHNRLYWYRQTLGQGPEFLTYFQNEAQLEKSRLLSDRFSAERPKGSFSTLEIQRTEQGDSAMYLCASSSYNPGTSGSEYFGPGTRLTVT.

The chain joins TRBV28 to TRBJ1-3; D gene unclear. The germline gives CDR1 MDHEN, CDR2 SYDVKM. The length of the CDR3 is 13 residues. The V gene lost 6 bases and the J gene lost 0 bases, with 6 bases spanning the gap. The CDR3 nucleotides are TGTGCCAGCAGCGGGATCTCTGGAAACACCATATATTTT. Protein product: CASSGISGNTIYF.

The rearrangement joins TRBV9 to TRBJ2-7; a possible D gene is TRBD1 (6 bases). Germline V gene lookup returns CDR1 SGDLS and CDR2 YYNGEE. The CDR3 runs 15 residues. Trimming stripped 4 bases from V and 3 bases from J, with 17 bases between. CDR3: CASSPTTGRGYEQYF. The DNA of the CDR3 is TGTGCCAGCAGCCCCACGACTGGCAGGGGCTACGAGCAGTACTTC. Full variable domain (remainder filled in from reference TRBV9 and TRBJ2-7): DSGVTQTPKHLITATGQRVTLRCSPRSGDLSVYWYQQSLDQGLQFLIQYYNGEERAKGNILERFSAQQFPDLHSELNLSSLELGDSALYFCASSPTTGRGYEQYFGPGTRLTVT.

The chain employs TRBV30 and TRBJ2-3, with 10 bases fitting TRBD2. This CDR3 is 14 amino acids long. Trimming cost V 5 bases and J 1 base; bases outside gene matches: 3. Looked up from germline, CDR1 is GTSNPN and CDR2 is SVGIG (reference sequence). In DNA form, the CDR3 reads TGTGCCTGGGATACTAGCGGGGGCACAGATACGCAGTATTTT. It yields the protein CAWDTSGGTDTQYF.

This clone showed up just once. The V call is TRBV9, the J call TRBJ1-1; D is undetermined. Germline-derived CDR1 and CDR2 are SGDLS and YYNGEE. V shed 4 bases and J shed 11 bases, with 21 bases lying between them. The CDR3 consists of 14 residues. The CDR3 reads CASSFHTSGGNAFF. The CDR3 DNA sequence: TGTGCCAGCAGCTTTCATACATCCGGAGGCAATGCTTTCTTT.

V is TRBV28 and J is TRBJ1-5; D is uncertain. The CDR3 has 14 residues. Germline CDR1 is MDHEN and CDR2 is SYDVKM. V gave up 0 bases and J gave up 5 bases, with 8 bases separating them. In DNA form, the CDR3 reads TGTGCCAGCAGTTTATGGCAGACCGATCAGCCCCAGCATTTT. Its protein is CASSLWQTDQPQHF.

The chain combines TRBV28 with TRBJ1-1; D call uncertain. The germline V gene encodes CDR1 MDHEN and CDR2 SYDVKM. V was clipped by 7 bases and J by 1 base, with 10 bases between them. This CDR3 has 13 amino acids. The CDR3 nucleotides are TGTGCCAGCAATCAGATTCGGAACACTGAAGCTTTCTTT. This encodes CASNQIRNTEAFF.

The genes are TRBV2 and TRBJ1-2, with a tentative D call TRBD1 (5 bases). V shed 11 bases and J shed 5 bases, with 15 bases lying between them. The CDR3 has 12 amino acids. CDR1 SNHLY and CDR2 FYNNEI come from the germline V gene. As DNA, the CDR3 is TGTGCCTCCGGGGTGGGGCCATATGGCTACACCTTC. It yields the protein CASGVGPYGYTF.

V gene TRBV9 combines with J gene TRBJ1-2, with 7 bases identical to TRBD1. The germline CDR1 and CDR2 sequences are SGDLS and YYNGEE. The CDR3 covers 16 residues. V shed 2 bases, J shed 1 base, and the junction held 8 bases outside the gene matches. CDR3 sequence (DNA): TGTGCCAGCAGCGTCACTACAGGGGAACTTAACTATGGCTACACCTTC. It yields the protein CASSVTTGELNYGYTF.

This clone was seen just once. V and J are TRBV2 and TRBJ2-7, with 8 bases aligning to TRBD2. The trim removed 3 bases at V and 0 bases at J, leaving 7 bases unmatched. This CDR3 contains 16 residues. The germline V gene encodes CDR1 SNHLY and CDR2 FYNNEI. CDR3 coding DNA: TGTGCCAGCAGTGACCCGGGGGGGGCAAGCTCCTACGAGCAGTACTTC. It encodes CASSDPGGASSYEQYF.

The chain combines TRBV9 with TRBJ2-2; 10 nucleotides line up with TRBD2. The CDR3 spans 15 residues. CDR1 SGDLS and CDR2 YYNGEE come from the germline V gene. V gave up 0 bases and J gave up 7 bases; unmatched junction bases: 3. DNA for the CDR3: TGTGCCAGCAGCGTAGGGCTAGCGGGAGACGGGGAGCTGTTTTTT. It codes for CASSVGLAGDGELFF.

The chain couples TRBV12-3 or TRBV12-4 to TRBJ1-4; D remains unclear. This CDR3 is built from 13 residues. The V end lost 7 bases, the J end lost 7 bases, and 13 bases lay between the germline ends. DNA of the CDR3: TGTGCCAGCATGACCGTTCAAGGTGAAAAACTGTTTTTT. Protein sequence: CASMTVQGEKLFF.

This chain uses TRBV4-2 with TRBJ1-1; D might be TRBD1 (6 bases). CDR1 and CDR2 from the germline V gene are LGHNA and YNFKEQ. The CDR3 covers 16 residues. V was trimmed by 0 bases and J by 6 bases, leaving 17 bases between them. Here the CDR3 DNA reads TGTGCCAGCAGCCAAGACACAGGGAACCCTTTGGCTGAAGCTTTCTTT. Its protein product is CASSQDTGNPLAEAFF.

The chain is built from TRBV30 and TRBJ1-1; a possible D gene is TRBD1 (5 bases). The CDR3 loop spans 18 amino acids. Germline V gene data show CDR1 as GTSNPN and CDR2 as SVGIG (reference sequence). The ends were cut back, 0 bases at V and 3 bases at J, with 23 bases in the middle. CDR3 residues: CAWSVKAWGRVLDTEAFF. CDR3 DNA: TGTGCCTGGAGTGTAAAAGCCTGGGGCAGGGTTTTGGACACTGAAGCTTTCTTT. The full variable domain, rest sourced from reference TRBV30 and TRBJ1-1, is SQTIHQWPATLVQPVGSPLSLECTVEGTSNPNLYWYRQAAGRGLQLLFYSVGIGQISSEVPQNLSASRPQDRQFILSSKKLLLSDSGFYLCAWSVKAWGRVLDTEAFFGQGTRLTVV.

CDR3 bases: TGTGCCAGCGGCCGGGACAGGGACACTGAAGCTTTCTTT. Protein sequence: CASGRDRDTEAFF. The V call is TRBV2, the J call TRBJ1-1; the match to TRBD1 covers 9 bases. CDR1 is SNHLY, CDR2 FYNNEI, per germline. Germline trimming cut 8 bases from V and 3 bases from J; bases unmatched to any gene: 4. CDR3 length: 13 residues.

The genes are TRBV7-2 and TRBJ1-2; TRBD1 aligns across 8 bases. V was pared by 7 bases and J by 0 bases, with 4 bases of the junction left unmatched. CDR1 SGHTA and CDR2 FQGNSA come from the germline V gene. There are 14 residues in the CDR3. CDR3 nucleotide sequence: TGTGCCAGCACCACGGGACAGGCTAACTATGGCTACACCTTC. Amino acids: CASTTGQANYGYTF.

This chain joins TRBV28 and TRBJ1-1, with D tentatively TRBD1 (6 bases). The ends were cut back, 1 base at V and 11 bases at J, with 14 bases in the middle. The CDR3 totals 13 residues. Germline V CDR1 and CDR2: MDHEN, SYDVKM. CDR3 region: CASSLLNRDGAFF. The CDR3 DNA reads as TGTGCCAGCAGTTTATTGAACAGGGATGGGGCTTTCTTT.

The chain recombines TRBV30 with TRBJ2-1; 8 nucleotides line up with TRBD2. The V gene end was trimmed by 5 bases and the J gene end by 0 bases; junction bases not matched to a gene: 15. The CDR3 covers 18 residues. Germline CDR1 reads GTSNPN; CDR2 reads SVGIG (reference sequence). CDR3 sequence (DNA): TGTGCCTGGGGAAGCGGACTAGCCCTTCTGAGCTCCTACAATGAGCAGTTCTTC. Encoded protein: CAWGSGLALLSSYNEQFF.

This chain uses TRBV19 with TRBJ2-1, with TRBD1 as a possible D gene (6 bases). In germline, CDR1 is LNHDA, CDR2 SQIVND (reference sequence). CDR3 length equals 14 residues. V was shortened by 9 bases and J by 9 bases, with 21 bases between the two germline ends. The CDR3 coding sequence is TGTGCCAGCCTTCCGGGACAAGGCCTCGGTGAGCAGTTCTTC. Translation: CASLPGQGLGEQFF.

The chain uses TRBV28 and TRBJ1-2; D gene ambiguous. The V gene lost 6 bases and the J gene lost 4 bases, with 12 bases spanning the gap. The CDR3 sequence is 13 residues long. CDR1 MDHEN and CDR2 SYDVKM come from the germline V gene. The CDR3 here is CASSSVPLYGYTF. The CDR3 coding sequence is TGTGCCAGCAGCTCCGTACCGCTCTATGGCTACACCTTC.

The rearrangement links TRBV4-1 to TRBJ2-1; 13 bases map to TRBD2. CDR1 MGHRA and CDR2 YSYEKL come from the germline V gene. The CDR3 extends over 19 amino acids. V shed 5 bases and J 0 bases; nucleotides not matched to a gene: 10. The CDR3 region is CASSLRTSGGPSSYNEQFF. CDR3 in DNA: TGCGCCAGCAGCTTGAGGACTAGCGGGGGACCGAGCTCCTACAATGAGCAGTTCTTC.

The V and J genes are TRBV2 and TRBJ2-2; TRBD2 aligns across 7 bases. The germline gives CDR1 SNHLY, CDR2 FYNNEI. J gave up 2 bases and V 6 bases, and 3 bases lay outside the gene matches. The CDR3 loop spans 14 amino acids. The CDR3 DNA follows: TGTGCCAGCAGAACAGCGGGAAACACCGGGGAGCTGTTTTTT. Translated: CASRTAGNTGELFF. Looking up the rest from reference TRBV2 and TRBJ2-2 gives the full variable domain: EPEVTQTPSHQVTQMGQEVILRCVPISNHLYFYWYRQILGQKVEFLVSFYNNEISEKSEIFDDQFSVERPDGSNFTLKIRSTKLEDSAMYFCASRTAGNTGELFFGEGSRLTVL.